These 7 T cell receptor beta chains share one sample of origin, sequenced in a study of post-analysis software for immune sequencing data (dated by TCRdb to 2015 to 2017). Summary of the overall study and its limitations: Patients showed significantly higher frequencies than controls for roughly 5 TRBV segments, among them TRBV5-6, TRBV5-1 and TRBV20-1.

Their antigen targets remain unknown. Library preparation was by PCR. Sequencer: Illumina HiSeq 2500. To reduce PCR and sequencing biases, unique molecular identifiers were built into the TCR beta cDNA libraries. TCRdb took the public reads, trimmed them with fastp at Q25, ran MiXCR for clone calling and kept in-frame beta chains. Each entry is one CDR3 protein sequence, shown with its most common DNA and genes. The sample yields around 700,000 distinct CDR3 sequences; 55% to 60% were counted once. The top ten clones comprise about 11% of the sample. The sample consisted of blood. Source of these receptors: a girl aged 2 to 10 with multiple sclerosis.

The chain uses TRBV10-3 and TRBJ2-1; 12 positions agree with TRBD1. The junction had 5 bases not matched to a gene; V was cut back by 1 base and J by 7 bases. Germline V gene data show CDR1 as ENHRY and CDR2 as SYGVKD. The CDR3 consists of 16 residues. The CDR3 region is CAISELGQGAVNEQFF. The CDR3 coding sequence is TGTGCCATCAGTGAGTTGGGACAGGGGGCTGTGAATGAGCAGTTCTTC.

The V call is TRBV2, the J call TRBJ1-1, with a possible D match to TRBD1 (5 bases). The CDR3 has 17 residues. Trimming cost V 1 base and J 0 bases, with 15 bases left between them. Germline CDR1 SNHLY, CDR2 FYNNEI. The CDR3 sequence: CASSEGGRRSMNTEAFF. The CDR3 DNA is TGTGCCAGCAGTGAAGGGGGCAGGCGCAGCATGAACACTGAAGCTTTCTTT. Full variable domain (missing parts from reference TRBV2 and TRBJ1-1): EPEVTQTPSHQVTQMGQEVILRCVPISNHLYFYWYRQILGQKVEFLVSFYNNEISEKSEIFDDQFSVERPDGSNFTLKIRSTKLEDSAMYFCASSEGGRRSMNTEAFFGQGTRLTVV.

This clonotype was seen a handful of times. CDR3 amino acids: CASSYAGAAGETQYF. Here the CDR3 DNA reads TGTGCCAGCAGTTACGCAGGGGCTGCGGGAGAGACCCAGTACTTC. The chain uses TRBV6-5 and TRBJ2-5; a possible D gene is TRBD1 (6 bases). V shed 2 bases and J shed 4 bases, with 14 bases lying between them. This CDR3 contains 15 residues. CDR1 is MNHEY, CDR2 SVGAGI, per germline.

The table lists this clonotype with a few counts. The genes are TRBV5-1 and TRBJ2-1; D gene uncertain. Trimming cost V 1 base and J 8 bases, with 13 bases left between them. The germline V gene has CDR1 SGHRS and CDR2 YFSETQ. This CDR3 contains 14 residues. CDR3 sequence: CASSLSPARDEQFF. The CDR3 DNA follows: TGCGCCAGCAGCTTGTCCCCCGCGCGCGATGAGCAGTTCTTC.

The CDR3 protein is CASRQVVNEQFF. CDR3 in DNA: TGTGCCAGCAGACAAGTAGTCAATGAGCAGTTCTTC. The V gene is TRBV7-2, the J gene TRBJ2-1; D gene uncertain. CDR1 and CDR2 (germline): SGHTA, FQGNSA. The CDR3 is made up of 12 amino acids. Trimming stripped 6 bases from V and 6 bases from J, with 9 bases between.

The CDR3 loop is CASSPVMGGRREQFF. CDR3 coding DNA: TGTGCCAGCAGCCCGGTAATGGGAGGGAGGCGTGAGCAGTTCTTC. The chain combines TRBV9 with TRBJ2-1; TRBD2 matches 7 bases. The V gene's germline CDR1 is SGDLS and CDR2 YYNGEE. CDR3 length: 15 amino acids. Trimming cost V 4 bases and J 9 bases; bases outside gene matches: 13. The whole variable domain, filled in from reference TRBV9 and TRBJ2-1, reads DSGVTQTPKHLITATGQRVTLRCSPRSGDLSVYWYQQSLDQGLQFLIQYYNGEERAKGNILERFSAQQFPDLHSELNLSSLELGDSALYFCASSPVMGGRREQFFGPGTRLTVL.

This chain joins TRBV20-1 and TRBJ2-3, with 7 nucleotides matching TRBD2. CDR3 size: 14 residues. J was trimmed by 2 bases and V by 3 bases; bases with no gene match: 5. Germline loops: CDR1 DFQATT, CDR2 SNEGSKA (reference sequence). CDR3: CSASSSGYTDTQYF. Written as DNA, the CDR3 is TGCAGTGCTAGCAGTAGCGGGTACACAGATACGCAGTATTTT.